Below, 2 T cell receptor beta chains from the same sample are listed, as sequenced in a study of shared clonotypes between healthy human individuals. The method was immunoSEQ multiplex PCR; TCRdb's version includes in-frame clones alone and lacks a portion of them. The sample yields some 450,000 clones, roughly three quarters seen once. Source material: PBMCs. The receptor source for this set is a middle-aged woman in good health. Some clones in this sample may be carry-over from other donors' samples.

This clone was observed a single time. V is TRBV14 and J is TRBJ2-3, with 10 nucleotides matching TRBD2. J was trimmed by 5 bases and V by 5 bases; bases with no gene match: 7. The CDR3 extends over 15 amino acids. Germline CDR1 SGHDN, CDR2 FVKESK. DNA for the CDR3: TGTGCCAGCAGCTACCTAGCGGGAGTGCAAGATACGCAGTATTTT. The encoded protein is CASSYLAGVQDTQYF.

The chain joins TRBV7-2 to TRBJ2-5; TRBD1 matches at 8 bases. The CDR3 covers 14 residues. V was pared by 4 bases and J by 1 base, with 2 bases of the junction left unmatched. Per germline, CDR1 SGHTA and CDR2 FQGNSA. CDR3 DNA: TGTGCCAGCAGCTACCAGGGGGCCCAAGAGACCCAGTACTTC. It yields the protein CASSYQGAQETQYF.